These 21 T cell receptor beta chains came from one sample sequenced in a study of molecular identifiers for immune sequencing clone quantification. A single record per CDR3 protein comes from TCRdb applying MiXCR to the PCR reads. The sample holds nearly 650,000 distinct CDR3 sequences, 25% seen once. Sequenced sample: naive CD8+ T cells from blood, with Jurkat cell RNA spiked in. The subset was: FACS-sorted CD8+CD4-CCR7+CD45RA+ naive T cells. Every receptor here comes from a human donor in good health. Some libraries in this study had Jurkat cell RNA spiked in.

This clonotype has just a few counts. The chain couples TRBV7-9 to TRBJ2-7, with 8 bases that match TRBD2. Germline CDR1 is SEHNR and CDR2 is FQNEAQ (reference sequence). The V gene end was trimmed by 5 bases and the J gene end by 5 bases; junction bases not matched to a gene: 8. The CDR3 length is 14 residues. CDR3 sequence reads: CASSGPGGADEQYF. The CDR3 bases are TGTGCCAGCAGCGGCCCCGGGGGGGCTGACGAGCAGTACTTC.

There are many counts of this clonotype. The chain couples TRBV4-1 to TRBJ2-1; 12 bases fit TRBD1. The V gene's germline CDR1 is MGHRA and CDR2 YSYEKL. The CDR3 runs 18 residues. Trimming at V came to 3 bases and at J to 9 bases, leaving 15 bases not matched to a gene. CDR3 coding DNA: TGCGCCAGCAGCCACTCCGGCACCGGGACAGGGGGCTTTTCTGAGCAGTTCTTC. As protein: CASSHSGTGTGGFSEQFF.

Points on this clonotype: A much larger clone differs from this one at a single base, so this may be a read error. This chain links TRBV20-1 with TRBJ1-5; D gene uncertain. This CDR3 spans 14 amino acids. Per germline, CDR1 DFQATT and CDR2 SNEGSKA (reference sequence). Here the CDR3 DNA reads TGCAGTGCTATCTATCTTACGGGCAATCACCCCCAGCATTTT. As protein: CSAIYLTGNHPQHF.

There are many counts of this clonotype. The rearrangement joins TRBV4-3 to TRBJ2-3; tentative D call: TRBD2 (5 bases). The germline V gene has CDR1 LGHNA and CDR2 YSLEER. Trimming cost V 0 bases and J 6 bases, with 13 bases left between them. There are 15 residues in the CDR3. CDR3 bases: TGCGCCAGCAGCCAAGAGGCGGGTGGGGTGGATACGCAGTATTTT. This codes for CASSQEAGGVDTQYF.

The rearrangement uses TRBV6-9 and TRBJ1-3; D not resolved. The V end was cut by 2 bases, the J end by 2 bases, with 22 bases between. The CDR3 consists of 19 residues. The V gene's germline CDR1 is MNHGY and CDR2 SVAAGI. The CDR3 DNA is TGTGCCAGCAGTTATCAAGGCCGCCGTGTACAAAGCACTGGAAACACCATATATTTT. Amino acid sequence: CASSYQGRRVQSTGNTIYF.

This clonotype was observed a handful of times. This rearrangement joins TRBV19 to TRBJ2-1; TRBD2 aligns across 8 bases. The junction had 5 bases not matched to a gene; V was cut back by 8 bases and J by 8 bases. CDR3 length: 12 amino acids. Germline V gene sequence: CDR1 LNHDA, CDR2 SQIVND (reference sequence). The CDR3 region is CASDGGAYEQFF. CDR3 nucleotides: TGTGCCAGTGACGGGGGGGCCTATGAGCAGTTCTTC.

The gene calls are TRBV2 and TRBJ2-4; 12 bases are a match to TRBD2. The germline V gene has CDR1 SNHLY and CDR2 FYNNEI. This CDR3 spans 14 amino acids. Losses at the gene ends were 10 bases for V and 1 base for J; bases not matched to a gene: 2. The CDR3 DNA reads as TGTGCCACTCTAGCGGGAGGGGCCAAAAACATTCAGTACTTC. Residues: CATLAGGAKNIQYF.

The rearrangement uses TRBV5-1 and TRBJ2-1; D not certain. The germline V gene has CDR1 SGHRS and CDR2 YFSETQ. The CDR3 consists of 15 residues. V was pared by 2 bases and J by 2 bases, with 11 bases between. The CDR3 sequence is CASSLYPDPYNEQFF. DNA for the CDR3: TGCGCCAGCAGCTTATACCCAGATCCCTACAATGAGCAGTTCTTC.

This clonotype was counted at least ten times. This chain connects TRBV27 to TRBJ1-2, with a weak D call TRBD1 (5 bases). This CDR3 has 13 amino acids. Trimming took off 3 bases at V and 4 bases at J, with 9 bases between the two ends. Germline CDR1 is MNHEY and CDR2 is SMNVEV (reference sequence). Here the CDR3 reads CASSLGQAYGYTF. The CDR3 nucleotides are TGTGCCAGCAGTTTGGGGCAAGCCTATGGCTACACCTTC.

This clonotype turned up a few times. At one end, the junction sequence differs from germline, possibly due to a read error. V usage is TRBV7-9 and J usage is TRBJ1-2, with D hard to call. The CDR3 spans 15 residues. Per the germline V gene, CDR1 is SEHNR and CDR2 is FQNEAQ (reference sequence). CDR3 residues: CASSLSNTQRYGCTF. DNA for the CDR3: TGTGCCAGCAGCTTAAGTAATACCCAGCGGTATGGCTGCACCTTC.

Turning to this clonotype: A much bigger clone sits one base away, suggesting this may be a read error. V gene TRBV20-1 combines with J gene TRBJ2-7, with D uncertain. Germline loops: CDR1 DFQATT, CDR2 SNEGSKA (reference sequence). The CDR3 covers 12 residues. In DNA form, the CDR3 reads TGCAGTGCTACGACTGAAACCTACGGGCAGTACTTC. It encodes CSATTETYGQYF.

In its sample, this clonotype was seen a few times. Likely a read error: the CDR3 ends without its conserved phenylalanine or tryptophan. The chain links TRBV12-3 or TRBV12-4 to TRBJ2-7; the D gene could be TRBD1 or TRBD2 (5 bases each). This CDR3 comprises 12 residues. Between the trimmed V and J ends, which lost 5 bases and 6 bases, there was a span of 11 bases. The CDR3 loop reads CASSPGAGEQYL. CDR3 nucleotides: TGTGCCAGCAGTCCCGGGGCTGGCGAGCAGTACCTC.

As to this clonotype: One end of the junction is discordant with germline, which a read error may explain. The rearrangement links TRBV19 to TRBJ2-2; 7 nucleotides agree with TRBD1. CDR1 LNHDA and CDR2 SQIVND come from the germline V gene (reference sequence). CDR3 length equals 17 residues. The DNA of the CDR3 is TGTGCCAGAAGTATAATGTGGACAGGAGTAAACACCGGGGAGCTGTTTTTT. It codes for CARSIMWTGVNTGELFF.

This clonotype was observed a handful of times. CDR3 protein: CASRGTVDTHEQFF. The CDR3 nucleotides are TGTGCCAGCAGGGGGACAGTAGATACACATGAGCAGTTCTTC. The chain employs TRBV7-9 and TRBJ2-1, with 7 nucleotides matching TRBD1. After removal of 6 bases from V and 8 bases from J, the junction contained 10 bases not matched to a gene. Germline assignment: CDR1 SEHNR and CDR2 FQNEAQ (reference sequence). This CDR3 has 14 amino acids.

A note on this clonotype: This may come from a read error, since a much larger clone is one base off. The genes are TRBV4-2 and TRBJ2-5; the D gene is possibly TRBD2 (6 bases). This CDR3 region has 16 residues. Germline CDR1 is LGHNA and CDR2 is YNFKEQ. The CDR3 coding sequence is TGTGCCAGCAGCCAGCTGGGGACGGAGGGCCAAGAGACCCAGTGCTTC. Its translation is CASSQLGTEGQETQCF.

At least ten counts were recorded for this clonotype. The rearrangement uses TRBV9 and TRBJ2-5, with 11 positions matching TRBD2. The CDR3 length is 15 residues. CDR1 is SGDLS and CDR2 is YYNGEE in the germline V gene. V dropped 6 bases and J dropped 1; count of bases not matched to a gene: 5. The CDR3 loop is CASTAGLAVQETQYF. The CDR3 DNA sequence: TGTGCCAGCACCGCGGGACTAGCGGTCCAAGAGACCCAGTACTTC. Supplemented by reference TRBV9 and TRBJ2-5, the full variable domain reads DSGVTQTPKHLITATGQRVTLRCSPRSGDLSVYWYQQSLDQGLQFLIQYYNGEERAKGNILERFSAQQFPDLHSELNLSSLELGDSALYFCASTAGLAVQETQYFGPGTRLLVL.

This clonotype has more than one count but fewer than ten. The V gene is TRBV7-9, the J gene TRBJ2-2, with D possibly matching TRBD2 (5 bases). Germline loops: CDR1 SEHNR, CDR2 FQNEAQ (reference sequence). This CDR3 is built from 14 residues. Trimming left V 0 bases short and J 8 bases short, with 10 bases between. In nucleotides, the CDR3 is TGTGCCAGCAGCTTAGCCCCCGGGGTTGGGGAGCTGTTTTTT. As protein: CASSLAPGVGELFF.

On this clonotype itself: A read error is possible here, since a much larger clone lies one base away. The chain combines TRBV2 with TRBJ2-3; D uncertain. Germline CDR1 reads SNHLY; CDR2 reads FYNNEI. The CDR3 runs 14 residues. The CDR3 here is CASGELSTGDTQYF. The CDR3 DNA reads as TGTGCCAGCGGTGAATTGTCCACCGGCGATACGCAGTATTTT.

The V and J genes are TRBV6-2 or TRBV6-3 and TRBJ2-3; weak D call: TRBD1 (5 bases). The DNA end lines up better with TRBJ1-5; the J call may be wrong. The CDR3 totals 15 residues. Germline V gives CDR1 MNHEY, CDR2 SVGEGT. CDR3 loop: CASSLLAGVTDTQHF. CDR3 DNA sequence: TGTGCCAGCAGTCTTCTAGCGGGGGTGACAGATACGCAGCATTTT.

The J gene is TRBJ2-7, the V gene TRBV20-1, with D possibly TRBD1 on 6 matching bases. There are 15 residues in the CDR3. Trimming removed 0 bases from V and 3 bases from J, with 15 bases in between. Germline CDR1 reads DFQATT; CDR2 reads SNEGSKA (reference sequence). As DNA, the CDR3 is TGCAGTGCTAGAGATATAACAGGGTCCCACTACGAGCAGTACTTC. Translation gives CSARDITGSHYEQYF.

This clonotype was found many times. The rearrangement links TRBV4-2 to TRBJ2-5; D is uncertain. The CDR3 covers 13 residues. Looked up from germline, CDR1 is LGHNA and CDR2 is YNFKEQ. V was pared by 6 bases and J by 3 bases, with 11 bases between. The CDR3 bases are TGTGCCAGCAGTCTACCCCAGGAAGAGACCCAGTACTTC. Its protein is CASSLPQEETQYF.